The 20 T cell receptor beta chains listed next were all sequenced from one sample in a study of blood T cells in healthy people across ages. A second roughly 6 to 11 cycle PCR used barcoded and J-beta primers. TCRdb ran MiXCR on the 5' RACE reads and lists one entry per CDR3 protein. The data contain over 500,000 distinct CDR3 sequences, around 50% of them singletons. The specimen was blood. Receptor source: a woman older than 75 in good health.

This clonotype occurred many times. The rearrangement joins TRBV20-1 to TRBJ2-3; the match to TRBD2 covers 8 bases. The CDR3 covers 16 residues. Per the germline V gene, CDR1 is DFQATT and CDR2 is SNEGSKA (reference sequence). After removal of 3 bases from V and 3 bases from J, the junction contained 11 bases not matched to a gene. CDR3 amino acids: CSASLPGTRLTDTQYF. CDR3 sequence (DNA): TGCAGTGCTAGTCTCCCCGGGACTAGATTAACAGATACGCAGTATTTT.

Points on this clonotype: A much larger clonotype is one base distant, so this may be a read error. The chain links TRBV11-2 to TRBJ2-3, with no clear D. The CDR3 spans 12 residues. Trimming stripped 0 bases from V and 5 bases from J, with 3 bases between. Germline V gene sequence: CDR1 SGHAT, CDR2 FQNNGV. The CDR3 protein is CASSLEIDTQYF. In nucleotides, the CDR3 is TGTGCCAGCAGCTTAGAAATAGATACGCAGTATTTT.

This chain connects TRBV5-1 to TRBJ2-3; 7 positions agree with TRBD2. From germline, CDR1 is SGHRS and CDR2 YFSETQ. Losses at the gene ends were 6 bases for V and 4 bases for J; bases not matched to a gene: 2. This CDR3 has 12 amino acids. For the CDR3, the DNA is TGCGCCAGCAAGCTAGCGGCAGATACGCAGTATTTT. It yields the protein CASKLAADTQYF. The full variable domain, rest sourced from reference TRBV5-1 and TRBJ2-3, is KAGVTQTPRYLIKTRGQQVTLSCSPISGHRSVSWYQQTPGQGLQFLFEYFSETQRNKGNFPGRFSGRQFSNSRSEMNVSTLELGDSALYLCASKLAADTQYFGPGTRLTVL.

About this clonotype itself: One base away lies a much larger clone, so this may be a sequencing read error. The rearrangement uses TRBV7-2 and TRBJ1-1; a possible D gene is TRBD1 (5 bases). In germline, CDR1 is SGHTA, CDR2 FQGNSA. CDR3 length: 15 amino acids. V lost 0 bases and J 2 bases, leaving 10 bases between the germline ends. The CDR3 sequence is CASSLAGAANTEAFF. As DNA, the CDR3 is TGTGCCAGCAGCTTAGCTGGGGCAGCCAACACTGAAGCTTTCTTT. Drawing the rest from reference TRBV7-2 and TRBJ1-1, the complete variable domain is GAGVSQSPSNKVTEKGKDVELRCDPISGHTALYWYRQSLGQGLEFLIYFQGNSAPDKSGLPSDRFSAERTGGSVSTLTIQRTQQEDSAVYLCASSLAGAANTEAFFGQGTRLTVV.

The V gene is TRBV7-9, the J gene TRBJ1-1, with 9 positions matching TRBD1. CDR3 length equals 17 residues. Germline CDR1 SEHNR, CDR2 FQNEAQ (reference sequence). V shed 5 bases and J 3 bases; nucleotides not matched to a gene: 13. This CDR3 is CASSHSPGTGTDTEAFF. CDR3 DNA: TGTGCCAGCAGCCATAGTCCCGGGACAGGGACGGACACTGAAGCTTTCTTT.

V and J are TRBV12-3 or TRBV12-4 and TRBJ2-7; weak D call: TRBD2 (7 bases). V was cut by 5 bases and J by 9 bases, with 23 bases left in between. The CDR3 runs 15 residues. The CDR3 bases are TGTGCCAGCAGTCCTCGGGGGGCGAACGTTATTGGGCAGTACTTC. Its protein product is CASSPRGANVIGQYF.

This chain connects TRBV20-1 to TRBJ2-7; D remains unclear. The CDR3 consists of 12 residues. V was cut by 3 bases and J by 7 bases, with 13 bases left in between. CDR1 is DFQATT and CDR2 is SNEGSKA in the germline V gene (reference sequence). The CDR3 here is CSASPGYNEQYF. DNA for the CDR3: TGCAGTGCTAGTCCTGGGTACAATGAGCAGTACTTC.

This rearrangement joins TRBV7-2 to TRBJ2-1; 10 nucleotides match TRBD2. Germline V gives CDR1 SGHTA, CDR2 FQGNSA. There are 14 residues in the CDR3. The J segment lost 4 bases and the V segment lost 6 bases, leaving 3 bases of the junction unmatched. The CDR3 DNA sequence: TGTGCCAGCAGAAGCGGGAGGGTATACAATGAGCAGTTCTTC. Translating gives CASRSGRVYNEQFF. The complete variable domain, with remaining parts taken from reference TRBV7-2 and TRBJ2-1, reads GAGVSQSPSNKVTEKGKDVELRCDPISGHTALYWYRQSLGQGLEFLIYFQGNSAPDKSGLPSDRFSAERTGGSVSTLTIQRTQQEDSAVYLCASRSGRVYNEQFFGPGTRLTVL.

This rearrangement joins TRBV7-3 to TRBJ2-3; D gene ambiguous. Germline lookup yields CDR1 SGHTA and CDR2 FQGTGA. CDR3 length equals 14 residues. Trimming removed 2 bases at V and 6 bases at J, with 12 bases between. The CDR3: CASSLGRSVDTQYF. In DNA, the CDR3 is TGTGCCAGCAGCTTAGGACGGAGCGTTGATACGCAGTATTTT.

The V call is TRBV6-2 or TRBV6-3, the J call TRBJ1-5; D is unresolved. V lost 2 bases, J lost 6 bases, and 8 bases lay in between. Per the germline V gene, CDR1 is MNHEY and CDR2 is SVGEGT. The CDR3 is made up of 13 amino acids. For the CDR3, the DNA is TGTGCCAGCAGTTACGCAAACGGTCAGCCCCAGCATTTT. Translating gives CASSYANGQPQHF.

The J gene is TRBJ2-7, the V gene TRBV20-1, with D perhaps TRBD2 (5 bases). CDR3 size: 14 residues. The V gene lost 6 bases and the J gene lost 0 bases, with 15 bases spanning the gap. Germline V gene sequence: CDR1 DFQATT, CDR2 SNEGSKA (reference sequence). The CDR3 region is CSAPLRLSSYEQYF. In nucleotides, the CDR3 is TGCAGTGCCCCTCTACGACTAAGCTCCTACGAGCAGTACTTC.

The chain carries TRBV28 and TRBJ2-1; 14 bases match TRBD2. The V gene end was trimmed by 5 bases and the J gene end by 8 bases; junction bases not matched to a gene: 5. CDR3 size: 15 residues. The V gene's germline CDR1 is MDHEN and CDR2 SYDVKM. CDR3 sequence reads: CASSVGTSGRHEQFF. Written as DNA, the CDR3 is TGTGCCAGCAGTGTCGGGACTAGCGGGAGACATGAGCAGTTCTTC. The full variable domain, rest sourced from reference TRBV28 and TRBJ2-1, is DVKVTQSSRYLVKRTGEKVFLECVQDMDHENMFWYRQDPGLGLRLIYFSYDVKMKEKGDIPEGYSVSREKKERFSLILESASTNQTSMYLCASSVGTSGRHEQFFGPGTRLTVL.

The table lists this clonotype with many counts. This rearrangement joins TRBV24-1 to TRBJ2-5; a possible D gene is TRBD1 (5 bases). Germline loops: CDR1 KGHDR, CDR2 SFDVKD. With 1 base removed from V and 0 bases from J, the gap between germline ends came to 17 bases. The CDR3 consists of 18 residues. The CDR3 spells CATSDLRTSTWDQETQYF. Written as DNA, the CDR3 is TGTGCCACCAGTGATTTAAGGACATCTACCTGGGACCAAGAGACCCAGTACTTC.

This clonotype was detected once. This may come from a read error, since a much larger clone is one base off. The V gene is TRBV12-3 or TRBV12-4, the J gene TRBJ1-2; D gene ambiguous. V lost 5 bases, J lost 0 bases, and 16 bases lay in between. The CDR3 is made up of 16 amino acids. CDR3 in amino acids: CASSREEQSSNYGYTF. Here the CDR3 DNA reads TGTGCCAGCAGTCGGGAGGAACAATCCTCTAACTATGGCTACACCTTC.

The chain employs TRBV5-1 and TRBJ2-7; perhaps D is TRBD1 or TRBD2 (5 bases each). The V and J ends lost 3 bases and 1 base respectively, with 14 bases between them. CDR1 and CDR2 (germline): SGHRS, YFSETQ. The CDR3 runs 15 residues. CDR3 DNA sequence: TGCGCCAGCAGCTGGGGGACGGGCGCGTCCTACGAGCAGTACTTC. It encodes CASSWGTGASYEQYF. Full variable domain (missing parts from reference TRBV5-1 and TRBJ2-7): KAGVTQTPRYLIKTRGQQVTLSCSPISGHRSVSWYQQTPGQGLQFLFEYFSETQRNKGNFPGRFSGRQFSNSRSEMNVSTLELGDSALYLCASSWGTGASYEQYFGPGTRLTVT.

This clonotype was seen repeatedly, ten times or more. The chain employs TRBV2 and TRBJ2-3; no reliable D call. Germline V gives CDR1 SNHLY, CDR2 FYNNEI. V was clipped by 9 bases and J by 6 bases, with 10 bases between them. This CDR3 is built from 11 residues. CDR3 loop: CASLEVDTQYF. DNA for the CDR3: TGTGCCAGTTTAGAGGTGGATACGCAGTATTTT.

For this clonotype: A read error may be the cause here, since a much bigger clone is one base away. V usage is TRBV4-1 and J usage is TRBJ2-7, with 7 nucleotides matching TRBD2. This CDR3 has 15 residues. Trimming removed 1 base from V and 4 bases from J; junction bases left unmatched: 7. Germline values: CDR1 MGHRA, CDR2 YSYEKL. The CDR3 protein is CASSQVRAGEYEQYF. CDR3 DNA sequence: TGCGCCAGCAGCCAAGTCCGGGCGGGAGAATACGAGCAGTACTTC.

The genes are TRBV15 and TRBJ2-2; 7 bases match TRBD1. The CDR3 has 16 amino acids. Germline V lookup: CDR1 LNHNV, CDR2 YYDKDF (reference sequence). V lost 1 base to trimming and J lost 3 bases; unmatched junction nucleotides: 5. The CDR3 DNA reads TGTGCCACCAGCAGAGGCGCAGACAGGGACACCGGGGAGCTGTTTTTT. Translating it yields CATSRGADRDTGELFF.

The CDR3 is CASSLDHTEAFF. CDR3 bases: TGTGCCAGCAGCTTAGACCACACTGAAGCTTTCTTT. The chain recombines TRBV7-8 with TRBJ1-1, with no clear D. V dropped 1 base and J dropped 3 bases, with 3 bases sitting between them. The CDR3 runs to 12 residues. CDR1 SGHVS and CDR2 FQNEAQ come from the germline V gene.

The table lists this clonotype with many counts. V is TRBV7-9 and J is TRBJ2-5; 7 bases are shared with TRBD1. The junction had 9 bases not matched to a gene; V was cut back by 5 bases and J by 3 bases. The length of the CDR3 is 15 residues. Germline V CDR1 and CDR2: SEHNR, FQNEAQ (reference sequence). As DNA, the CDR3 is TGTGCCAGCAGCACCACCGACAGGGAAGAAGAGACCCAGTACTTC. Its translation is CASSTTDREEETQYF. The complete variable domain, with remaining parts taken from reference TRBV7-9 and TRBJ2-5, reads DTGVSQNPRHKITKRGQNVTFRCDPISEHNRLYWYRQTLGQGPEFLTYFQNEAQLEKSRLLSDRFSAERPKGSFSTLEIQRTEQGDSAMYLCASSTTDREEETQYFGPGTRLLVL.